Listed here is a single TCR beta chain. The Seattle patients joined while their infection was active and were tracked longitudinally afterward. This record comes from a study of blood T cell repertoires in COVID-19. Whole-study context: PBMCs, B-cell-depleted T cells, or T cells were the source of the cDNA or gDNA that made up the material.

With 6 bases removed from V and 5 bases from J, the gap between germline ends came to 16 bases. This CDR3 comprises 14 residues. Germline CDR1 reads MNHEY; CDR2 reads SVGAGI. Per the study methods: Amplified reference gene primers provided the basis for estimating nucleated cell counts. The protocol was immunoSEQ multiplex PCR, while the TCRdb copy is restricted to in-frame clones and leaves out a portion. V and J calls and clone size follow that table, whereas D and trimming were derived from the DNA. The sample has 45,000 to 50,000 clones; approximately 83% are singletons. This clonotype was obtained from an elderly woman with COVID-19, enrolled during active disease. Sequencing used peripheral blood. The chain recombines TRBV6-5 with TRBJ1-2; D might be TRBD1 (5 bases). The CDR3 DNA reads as TGTGCCAGCAGCTCAGGGCCCTATTCTTATGGCTACACCTTC. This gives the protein CASSSGPYSYGYTF.